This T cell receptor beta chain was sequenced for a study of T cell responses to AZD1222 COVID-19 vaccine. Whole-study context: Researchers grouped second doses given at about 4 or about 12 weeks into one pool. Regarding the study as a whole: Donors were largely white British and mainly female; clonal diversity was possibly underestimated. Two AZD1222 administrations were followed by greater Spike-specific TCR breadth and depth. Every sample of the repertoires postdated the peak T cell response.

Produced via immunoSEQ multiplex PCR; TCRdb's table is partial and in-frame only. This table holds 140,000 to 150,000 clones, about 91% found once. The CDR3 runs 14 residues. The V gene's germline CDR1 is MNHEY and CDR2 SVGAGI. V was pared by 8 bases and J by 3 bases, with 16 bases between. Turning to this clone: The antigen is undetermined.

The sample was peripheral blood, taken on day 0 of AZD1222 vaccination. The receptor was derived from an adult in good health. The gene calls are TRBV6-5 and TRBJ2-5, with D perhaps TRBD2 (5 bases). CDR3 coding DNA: TGTGCCAGCGGAGGCCCCGACTTGAAAGAGACCCAGTACTTC. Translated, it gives CASGGPDLKETQYF.